The TCR beta chain described here comes from a study of T cell responses to AZD1222 COVID-19 vaccine. Study at large: Second-dose intervals near 4 or 12 weeks were combined. Broader study findings: Females outnumbered males among donors, who were mostly white British; clonal diversity was possibly underestimated. The peak T cell response came first, and repertoires were sampled only after it. When two AZD1222 doses had been given, Spike-specific TCR breadth and depth rose.

This clone appeared a few times. The target antigen is unknown. V lost 4 bases and J lost 5; bases outside the gene matches: 6. Germline V lookup: CDR1 SGHNT, CDR2 YYREEE (reference sequence). The CDR3 runs to 15 residues. TCRdb keeps only in-frame clones here, not all; method: immunoSEQ multiplex PCR. The repertoire holds 90,000 to 120,000 clones, with about 83% as singletons. The sample was peripheral blood, taken on day 0 of AZD1222 vaccination. The TCR sequence derives from an adult in good health. This chain links TRBV5-4 with TRBJ2-7; 13 nucleotides match TRBD2. CDR3 amino acids: CASSATSGGPNEQYF. The CDR3 coding sequence is TGTGCCAGCAGCGCGACTAGCGGGGGGCCCAACGAGCAGTACTTC.